This entry lists 3 T cell receptor beta chains sequenced from one sample in a study of T cells in Graves' hyperthyroidism and ophthalmopathy. RNA transcripts yielded amplified TCR beta CDR3 regions. During a first-round RT-PCR of the TCR CDR3, the HTBI primer set was used. One entry per CDR3 protein results from TCRdb running MiXCR on the multiplex PCR reads. The sample contains 600,000 or so distinct CDR3 sequences, 13% to 15% of which appear only once. Sequences were obtained from blood. These receptors were taken from a woman under 30 with Graves' ophthalmopathy.

V gene TRBV6-5 combines with J gene TRBJ2-3, with D tentatively TRBD1 (8 bases). Germline loops: CDR1 MNHEY, CDR2 SVGAGI. V was pared by 1 base and J by 5 bases, with 31 bases between. The CDR3 has 21 amino acids. DNA for the CDR3: TGTGCCAGCAGTTACTTCCAGGGGGCCCCAAGGGGGTGGGCGGGGGAAGATACGCAGTATTTT. This translates into CASSYFQGAPRGWAGEDTQYF.

This clonotype was recorded a few times. The chain carries TRBV10-3 and TRBJ2-4; D gene unclear. Germline assignment: CDR1 ENHRY and CDR2 SYGVKD. V lost 10 bases and J 8 bases, leaving 21 bases between the germline ends. This CDR3 spans 14 amino acids. The CDR3 sequence is CASKGLNSGDIQYF. CDR3 DNA: TGTGCCAGCAAGGGCCTGAATAGTGGGGACATTCAGTACTTC.

This clonotype was counted between two and nine times. The V and J genes are TRBV5-6 and TRBJ2-3, with TRBD1 matching over 9 bases. V trimming: 1 base; J trimming: 4 bases; junction bases outside the gene matches: 13. This CDR3 contains 18 residues. Per the germline V gene, CDR1 is SGHDT and CDR2 is YYEEEE. The CDR3 DNA reads as TGTGCCAGCAGCTTGTTGGACAGGGGCAGAATAGGCCCAGATACGCAGTATTTT. Protein: CASSLLDRGRIGPDTQYF. Using reference TRBV5-6 and TRBJ2-3 for the parts outside the CDR3, the full variable domain is DAGVTQSPTHLIKTRGQQVTLRCSPKSGHDTVSWYQQALGQGPQFIFQYYEEEERQRGNFPDRFSGHQFPNYSSELNVNALLLGDSALYLCASSLLDRGRIGPDTQYFGPGTRLTVL.